The clone carrying this TCR beta chain appeared a few times. This specimen comes from a study of blood T cell repertoires in COVID-19. In the study overall: The origin of the acute and convalescent COVID-19 samples was the United States, Italy and Spain. T cells, B-cell-depleted T cells, or PBMCs provided the cDNA or gDNA that served as material.

Germline CDR1 is MNHEY and CDR2 is SVGEGT. This CDR3 region has 14 residues. The trim removed 2 bases at V and 0 bases at J, leaving 1 base unmatched. In the original processing: For nucleated cells, counts were estimated from reference gene primer amplification. The method was immunoSEQ multiplex PCR; TCRdb's version includes in-frame clones alone and lacks a portion of them. V and J calls and clone size are as listed in that table; D and trimming were resolved from the DNA. The sample consists of fewer than 150,000 clones, 70% to 85% of them appearing once. The sequenced sample consisted of peripheral blood. The chain joins TRBV6-2 or TRBV6-3 to TRBJ2-7, with 7 bases identical to TRBD2. This TCR was sampled from a woman aged 50 to 60 with acute or convalescent COVID-19. For the CDR3, the DNA is TGTGCCAGCAGTTACAGCGGGGACTCCTACGAGCAGTACTTC. It codes for CASSYSGDSYEQYF.